These 3 T cell receptor beta chains were all obtained from the same sample, sequenced in a study of cytomegalovirus exposure and HLA in healthy donors listed by TCRdb under 2017. Receptors were amplified or captured by the immunoSEQ multiplex PCR assay. A mixture of 60 forward primers for TCR Vbeta segments and 13 reverse primers for TCR Jbeta segments was used in the multiplex PCR. TCRdb re-hosts the immuneACCESS table, in-frame sequences only. Its copies lack some clones; in the studies checked, an unresolved V gene accounts for under half of them, and the cause for the rest is not known. This sample holds 150,000 to 200,000 clones; 55% to 75% were observed only once. The ten biggest clones cover about 2.5% of the sample. Material for sequencing was PBMCs. These receptors were obtained from a human donor in good health.

In this sample, this clone turned up once. The chain carries TRBV13 and TRBJ1-1; D not certain. There are 15 residues in the CDR3. CDR1 and CDR2 from the germline V gene are PRHDT and FYEKMQ (reference sequence). V dropped 4 bases and J dropped 4 bases, with 16 bases sitting between them. CDR3 sequence: CASSSLVPRGTEAFF. CDR3 in DNA: TGTGCCAGCAGCTCCTTGGTTCCCCGAGGCACTGAAGCTTTCTTT.

This chain connects TRBV7-2 to TRBJ2-1; 14 positions agree with TRBD2. This CDR3 comprises 15 residues. After removal of 5 bases from V and 10 bases from J, the junction contained 7 bases not matched to a gene. The germline V gene has CDR1 SGHTA and CDR2 FQGNSA. The CDR3 spells CASSPGLAGVREQFF. The CDR3 bases are TGTGCCAGCAGCCCGGGACTAGCGGGGGTTCGGGAGCAGTTCTTC.

The rearrangement joins TRBV9 to TRBJ2-7; D is uncertain. CDR1 and CDR2 (germline): SGDLS, YYNGEE. The CDR3 length is 14 residues. The V and J ends lost 3 bases and 2 bases respectively, with 12 bases between them. CDR3 in amino acids: CASSGSDIAYEQYF. The CDR3 DNA follows: TGTGCCAGCAGCGGCTCCGACATAGCCTACGAGCAGTACTTC.